Following are 30 T cell receptor beta chains from one sample sequenced in a study of T cells in Graves' hyperthyroidism and ophthalmopathy. Amplified TCR beta CDR3 regions derived from RNA transcripts. First-round RT-PCR with HTBI primers amplified the TCR CDR3 region. MiXCR was run by TCRdb on the multiplex PCR reads, yielding one entry per CDR3 protein. The data contain about 250,000 distinct CDR3 sequences, approximately 16% of them singletons. Sequencing was carried out using blood. The receptors derive from a woman between 45 and 60 years old with Graves' hyperthyroidism that later progressed to Graves' ophthalmopathy.

For this clonotype: A much larger clone lies one base from this, so it may be a read error. This chain uses TRBV6-2 or TRBV6-3 with TRBJ2-7; possibly TRBD2 for D (6 bases). This CDR3 region has 15 residues. Germline V gene data show CDR1 as MNHEY and CDR2 as SVGEGT. V lost 7 bases and J 2 bases, leaving 18 bases between the germline ends. Written as DNA, the CDR3 is TGTGCCAGCATCACATCTAGCGCATATGCCTACGAGCAGTACTTC. Translation gives CASITSSAYAYEQYF.

The J gene is TRBJ2-5, the V gene TRBV20-1, with 9 bases that match TRBD1. V was pared by 1 base and J by 3 bases, with 3 bases of the junction left unmatched. Germline-derived CDR1 and CDR2 are DFQATT and SNEGSKA (reference sequence). The CDR3 runs 14 residues. The CDR3 coding sequence is TGCAGTGCTAGAGTCCGGGACAGGGAAGAGACCCAGTACTTC. This codes for CSARVRDREETQYF.

The table lists this clonotype with many counts. The chain employs TRBV9 and TRBJ1-1, with a tentative D call TRBD1 (5 bases). The CDR3 length is 15 residues. The V end was cut by 2 bases, the J end by 10 bases, with 21 bases between. CDR1 and CDR2 from the germline V gene are SGDLS and YYNGEE. The DNA for the CDR3 is TGTGCCAGCAGCGTGGACCCCGGGACGGAACAAGGAGCTTTCTTT. Translation gives CASSVDPGTEQGAFF.

This clonotype showed up many times. This chain joins TRBV28 and TRBJ2-3; 7 bases fit TRBD1. The V gene's germline CDR1 is MDHEN and CDR2 SYDVKM. The CDR3 runs to 16 residues. The ends lost 4 bases at V and 0 bases at J; junction bases unmatched: 7. The CDR3 protein is CASSSPGQRSTDTQYF. Here the CDR3 DNA reads TGTGCCAGCAGTTCCCCGGGACAGAGAAGCACAGATACGCAGTATTTT.

The genes are TRBV19 and TRBJ2-3; 7 bases align to TRBD1. Germline V gene lookup returns CDR1 LNHDA and CDR2 SQIVND (reference sequence). After removal of 5 bases from V and 6 bases from J, the junction contained 8 bases not matched to a gene. This CDR3 has 14 amino acids. CDR3 sequence: CASSYGTARDTQYF. The DNA of the CDR3 is TGTGCCAGTAGTTACGGGACAGCTCGGGATACGCAGTATTTT.

With regard to this clonotype: A clone one base away is much larger, so this may be a read error. The final CDR3 position lacks the conserved phenylalanine or tryptophan, pointing to a likely read error. The J gene is TRBJ1-2, the V gene TRBV6-2 or TRBV6-3; 7 bases match TRBD1. V gave up 4 bases and J gave up 8 bases; unmatched junction bases: 4. The V gene's germline CDR1 is MNHEY and CDR2 SVGEGT. The CDR3 totals 12 residues. CDR3 DNA sequence: TGTGCCAGCAGTTCGAGGGGGCACGGCTACACCCTC. As protein: CASSSRGHGYTL.

This clonotype was counted at least ten times. The rearrangement joins TRBV5-1 to TRBJ1-2; the D gene is possibly TRBD1 (5 bases). The germline V gene has CDR1 SGHRS and CDR2 YFSETQ. Trimming pared 2 bases from V and 8 bases from J, leaving 16 bases between. The CDR3 runs to 14 residues. The chain's CDR3 is CASSFRTGTSGYTF. The CDR3 DNA sequence: TGCGCCAGCAGCTTCAGGACCGGGACGTCCGGCTACACCTTC.

V usage is TRBV7-9 and J usage is TRBJ2-7; TRBD1 matches 7 bases. The CDR3 runs to 14 residues. Germline V gene sequence: CDR1 SEHNR, CDR2 FQNEAQ (reference sequence). Trimming removed 4 bases from V and 3 bases from J; junction bases left unmatched: 6. The CDR3 DNA reads TGTGCCAGCAGCTCCACAGGGGCCTTCTACGAGCAGTACTTC. Amino acids: CASSSTGAFYEQYF.

Ten or more counts support this clonotype. The chain joins TRBV27 to TRBJ1-1; no definite D call. The CDR3 totals 12 residues. Germline V gives CDR1 MNHEY, CDR2 SMNVEV (reference sequence). V was cut by 6 bases and J by 7 bases, with 12 bases left in between. The CDR3 DNA sequence: TGTGCCAGCAGCATCGGGTGGGGTGAAGCTTTCTTT. Translating it yields CASSIGWGEAFF.

This clonotype was found many times. As DNA, the CDR3 is TGTGCCAGCAGTTTAGGGGCAATAGGAGATACGCAGTATTTT. It is translated as CASSLGAIGDTQYF. V and J are TRBV12-3 or TRBV12-4 and TRBJ2-3, with D unresolved. The CDR3 is made up of 14 amino acids. V lost 1 base, J lost 5 bases, and 10 bases lay in between.

This clonotype was seen more than once but under ten times. V gene TRBV28 combines with J gene TRBJ2-3; TRBD2 matches at 7 bases. The CDR3 consists of 15 residues. The V gene's germline CDR1 is MDHEN and CDR2 SYDVKM. Unmatched junction bases numbered 5, after V lost 3 bases and J lost 2 bases. CDR3 coding DNA: TGTGCCAGCAGTTTTACGGGAGGACCCACAGATACGCAGTATTTT. Translating gives CASSFTGGPTDTQYF.

This chain joins TRBV5-1 and TRBJ1-1; D remains unclear. V was cut by 7 bases and J by 5 bases, with 18 bases left in between. Germline loops: CDR1 SGHRS, CDR2 YFSETQ. The CDR3 is made up of 14 amino acids. Here the CDR3 reads CASYSRGGRTEAFF. As DNA, the CDR3 is TGCGCCAGCTACTCTCGCGGAGGGAGGACTGAAGCTTTCTTT. Supplemented by reference TRBV5-1 and TRBJ1-1, the full variable domain reads KAGVTQTPRYLIKTRGQQVTLSCSPISGHRSVSWYQQTPGQGLQFLFEYFSETQRNKGNFPGRFSGRQFSNSRSEMNVSTLELGDSALYLCASYSRGGRTEAFFGQGTRLTVV.

This clonotype was observed many times. V is TRBV6-1 and J is TRBJ1-1, with 8 positions matching TRBD1. The CDR3 is 14 residues long. Germline V gives CDR1 MNHNS, CDR2 SASEGT. V trimming: 5 bases; J trimming: 1 base; junction bases outside the gene matches: 3. CDR3 protein: CASSRTGQNTEAFF. The DNA of the CDR3 is TGTGCCAGCAGTAGGACAGGGCAGAACACTGAAGCTTTCTTT.

J is TRBJ1-1 and V is TRBV7-9; no firm D call. The ends were cut back, 5 bases at V and 5 bases at J, with 9 bases in the middle. This CDR3 contains 12 residues. The V gene's germline CDR1 is SEHNR and CDR2 FQNEAQ (reference sequence). Here the CDR3 reads CASSLRSTEAFF. CDR3 bases: TGTGCCAGCAGCCTCCGAAGTACTGAAGCTTTCTTT.

Ten or more counts support this clonotype. V usage is TRBV24-1 and J usage is TRBJ1-2; 9 positions match TRBD1. CDR3 length: 16 amino acids. Germline-derived CDR1 and CDR2 are KGHDR and SFDVKD. The ends lost 0 bases at V and 8 bases at J; junction bases unmatched: 9. CDR3 in DNA: TGTGCCACCAGTGATTTGCAGCGGGACAGGGTATTAGGCTACACCTTC. The encoded protein is CATSDLQRDRVLGYTF.

This clonotype was detected only a few times. The chain uses TRBV7-2 and TRBJ2-1; D is possibly TRBD2 (6 bases). The germline gives CDR1 SGHTA, CDR2 FQGNSA. The length of the CDR3 is 13 residues. Trimming removed 8 bases from V and 7 bases from J, with 15 bases in between. The CDR3 DNA follows: TGTGCCAGCGAGTTGGGGGGAGTAAATGAGCAGTTCTTC. It encodes CASELGGVNEQFF. Together with reference TRBV7-2 and TRBJ2-1, the CDR3 gives the full variable domain: GAGVSQSPSNKVTEKGKDVELRCDPISGHTALYWYRQSLGQGLEFLIYFQGNSAPDKSGLPSDRFSAERTGGSVSTLTIQRTQQEDSAVYLCASELGGVNEQFFGPGTRLTVL.

This clonotype was detected ten times or more. CDR3 sequence: CASSEMAGGAKNIQYF. The CDR3 DNA reads TGTGCCAGCAGTGAAATGGCGGGAGGTGCCAAAAACATTCAGTACTTC. The V gene is TRBV6-1, the J gene TRBJ2-4; 8 bases are shared with TRBD2. V shed 2 bases and J 1 base; nucleotides not matched to a gene: 4. The length of the CDR3 is 16 residues. Germline assignment: CDR1 MNHNS and CDR2 SASEGT.

The chain recombines TRBV5-1 with TRBJ2-7, with 9 nucleotides matching TRBD1. This CDR3 comprises 14 residues. Per germline, CDR1 SGHRS and CDR2 YFSETQ. With V trimmed by 4 bases and J by 3 bases, 5 bases remained unmatched. The CDR3 protein is CASSEGQGIYEQYF. For the CDR3, the DNA is TGCGCCAGCAGCGAGGGACAGGGTATCTACGAGCAGTACTTC.

This clonotype was recorded many times. The chain carries TRBV20-1 and TRBJ2-1; D may be TRBD1 or TRBD2 (6 bases each). Germline V gene data show CDR1 as DFQATT and CDR2 as SNEGSKA (reference sequence). V was pared by 4 bases and J by 2 bases, with 15 bases between. The CDR3 covers 15 residues. This CDR3 reads CSATTDRGPYNEQFF. DNA for the CDR3: TGCAGTGCTACGACGGATCGGGGGCCCTACAATGAGCAGTTCTTC.

This clonotype was counted a few times. This chain uses TRBV19 with TRBJ1-2; possibly TRBD1 for D (6 bases). The length of the CDR3 is 14 residues. Trimming stripped 0 bases from V and 5 bases from J, with 10 bases between. Germline-derived CDR1 and CDR2 are LNHDA and SQIVND (reference sequence). The CDR3 DNA is TGTGCCAGTAGTATAGAAATCACAGGGTATGGCTACACCTTC. Protein product: CASSIEITGYGYTF. The full variable domain, its missing parts supplied by reference TRBV19 and TRBJ1-2, is DGGITQSPKYLFRKEGQNVTLSCEQNLNHDAMYWYRQDPGQGLRLIYYSQIVNDFQKGDIAEGYSVSREKKESFPLTVTSAQKNPTAFYLCASSIEITGYGYTFGSGTRLTVV.

In its sample, this clonotype was seen many times. CDR3 DNA sequence: TGTGCCTGGAGTGCCTCGGCCCGCGGATTCTACGAGCAGTACTTC. Translation: CAWSASARGFYEQYF. This chain connects TRBV30 to TRBJ2-7; D is undetermined. Germline CDR1 GTSNPN, CDR2 SVGIG (reference sequence). CDR3 size: 15 residues. V shed 1 base and J shed 3 bases, with 16 bases lying between them.

This clonotype was seen ten or more times. V usage is TRBV11-2 and J usage is TRBJ2-7; 9 positions match TRBD1. V shed 4 bases and J 3 bases; nucleotides not matched to a gene: 4. CDR1 is SGHAT, CDR2 FQNNGV, per germline. This CDR3 is 14 amino acids long. CDR3 region: CASSSTGGFYEQYF. CDR3 DNA sequence: TGTGCCAGCAGCTCGACAGGGGGTTTCTACGAGCAGTACTTC.

The V call is TRBV7-9, the J call TRBJ1-1; 7 bases agree with TRBD1. The V and J ends lost 7 bases and 0 bases, in that order; junction bases with no gene match: 5. CDR3 length: 14 residues. The V gene's germline CDR1 is SEHNR and CDR2 FQNEAQ (reference sequence). CDR3 residues: CASTFDRVNTEAFF. The CDR3 DNA sequence: TGTGCCAGCACCTTCGACAGGGTGAACACTGAAGCTTTCTTT.

The sample holds many counts of this clonotype. The genes are TRBV12-3 or TRBV12-4 and TRBJ2-2, with TRBD2 identical over 9 bases. Germline trimming cut 3 bases from V and 7 bases from J; bases unmatched to any gene: 3. CDR3 size: 14 residues. The CDR3 loop is CASSFIAGDGELFF. CDR3 coding DNA: TGTGCCAGCAGTTTTATAGCGGGAGACGGGGAGCTGTTTTTT.

Ten or more counts support this clonotype. The V call is TRBV18, the J call TRBJ1-1; 9 bases are shared with TRBD1. CDR1 is KGHSH, CDR2 LQKENI, per germline. The CDR3 is made up of 15 amino acids. The J segment lost 6 bases and the V segment lost 6 bases, leaving 11 bases of the junction unmatched. CDR3 nucleotide sequence: TGTGCCAGCTCGCAAACAGGGGGCAGGATGGCTGAAGCTTTCTTT. As protein: CASSQTGGRMAEAFF.

This clonotype was seen at least ten times. J is TRBJ1-6 and V is TRBV28; tentative D call: TRBD1 (5 bases). V lost 3 bases, J lost 7 bases, and 13 bases lay in between. The CDR3 has 15 amino acids. Germline V gene data show CDR1 as MDHEN and CDR2 as SYDVKM. In DNA, the CDR3 is TGTGCCAGCAGTTTCTGGCCTCAGGGAAATTCACCCCTCCACTTT. Its translation: CASSFWPQGNSPLHF.

The chain recombines TRBV28 with TRBJ1-2; tentative D call: TRBD1 (5 bases). V was clipped by 8 bases and J by 1 base, with 14 bases between them. Germline CDR1 is MDHEN and CDR2 is SYDVKM. CDR3 length: 14 residues. DNA for the CDR3: TGTGCCAGCCTGAACCGGGGCAATAACTATGGCTACACCTTC. Translating gives CASLNRGNNYGYTF.

This clonotype was seen a single time. The rearrangement joins TRBV7-9 to TRBJ1-4; no reliable D call. Germline lookup yields CDR1 SEHNR and CDR2 FQNEAQ (reference sequence). The V end was cut by 6 bases, the J end by 0 bases, with 14 bases between. The CDR3 length is 16 residues. The CDR3 is CASRLARGATNEKLFF. The CDR3 nucleotides are TGTGCCAGCAGGCTAGCGCGGGGTGCAACTAATGAAAAACTGTTTTTT.

Many counts were recorded for this clonotype. The chain joins TRBV7-6 to TRBJ2-5; 10 nucleotides align to TRBD2. Germline CDR1 is SGHVS and CDR2 is FNYEAQ. The junction had 8 bases not matched to a gene; V was cut back by 3 bases and J by 4 bases. The length of the CDR3 is 16 residues. The CDR3 DNA reads TGTGCCAGCAGCTTTTACAGCGGGAGGGCCGGAGAGACCCAGTACTTC. Protein product: CASSFYSGRAGETQYF.

This clonotype was observed a handful of times. This chain links TRBV9 with TRBJ2-5, with 8 nucleotides matching TRBD2. The CDR3 sequence is 16 residues long. V shed 0 bases and J 5 bases; nucleotides not matched to a gene: 9. Germline assignment: CDR1 SGDLS and CDR2 YYNGEE. CDR3 in amino acids: CASSVAASGWYETQYF. The CDR3 region has the DNA TGTGCCAGCAGCGTAGCAGCTAGCGGGTGGTACGAGACCCAGTACTTC.